The clone carrying this TCR beta chain was detected many times. One entry per CDR3 protein, called by TCRdb with MiXCR from the 5' RACE reads. The sample lists 35,000 to 55,000 distinct CDR3 sequences; 6.5% to 8.5% were seen once. This CDR3 has 13 residues. From germline, CDR1 is WSHSY and CDR2 SAAADI. V shed 3 bases and J shed 3 bases, with 5 bases lying between them. These data come from a study of T cells after yellow fever vaccination. Study background: Fractions low in cell number were prepared with SMART-Seq v4 Ultra Low Input. Study-wide points: Abundant clonotypes from the bulk population could contaminate FACS-sorted repertoires. A large majority of primary-vaccination clones showed up again after the booster (around 95% CD4, roughly 88% CD8). A weaker but faster secondary response was observed, peaking on day 5 versus 15.

The material was CD8+ T cells not binding an NS4B(214-222) dextramer, sorted from PBMCs, obtained 45 days after the yellow fever booster vaccination. This clonotype originated in a man younger than 40 who received the YFV17D yellow fever vaccine. The J gene is TRBJ2-2, the V gene TRBV10-2; D gene ambiguous. DNA for the CDR3: TGCGCCAGCAGTGATGTAGACACCGGGGAGCTGTTTTTT. As protein: CASSDVDTGELFF.